Listed below are T cell receptor beta chains from one sample, sequenced in a study of shared clonotypes between healthy human individuals. The assay was immunoSEQ multiplex PCR, and TCRdb's table has in-frame clones only and misses some. The data hold some 2 million clones, with around 96% observed a single time. The sample consisted of naive CD8+ T cells sorted from blood. These TCRs come from a man aged 18 to 35 in good health. CDR3s include the opening cysteine and the closing phenylalanine or tryptophan. A D gene is named only where the DNA matches it firmly. A row's size may be missing; if present it is once, few, many or a size class.

V gene,J gene,D gene,clone size,CDR3 protein,CDR3 DNA
TRBV4-3,TRBJ2-1,.,.,CASSQGTPQSEDNEQFF,TGCGCCAGCAGCCAAGGGACCCCCCAGTCAGAGGACAATGAGCAGTTCTTC
TRBV9,TRBJ2-3,.,.,CASSVAGTGTDTQYF,TGTGCCAGCAGCGTAGCCGGGACTGGTACAGATACGCAGTATTTT
TRBV7-6,TRBJ1-3,TRBD1,.,CASSSTGTGNTIYF,TGTGCCAGCAGCTCGACAGGGACTGGAAACACCATATATTTT
TRBV4-1,TRBJ2-7,.,.,CASSQVRNTYEQYF,TGCGCCAGCAGCCAAGTAAGGAATACCTACGAGCAGTACTTC
TRBV30,TRBJ1-5,.,.,CAWSVHGNQPQHF,TGTGCCTGGAGTGTACATGGGAATCAGCCCCAGCATTTT
TRBV12-1,TRBJ2-7,.,.,CASSSLRRGEQYF,TGTGCCAGCAGCTCTCTCAGACGGGGCGAGCAGTACTTC
TRBV9,TRBJ2-7,.,.,CASSVDVSIYEQYF,TGTGCCAGCAGCGTAGACGTAAGTATCTACGAGCAGTACTTC
TRBV29-1,TRBJ2-1,.,.,CSVELGGNEQFF,TGCAGCGTCGAGCTGGGGGGTAATGAGCAGTTCTTC
TRBV10-1,TRBJ2-4,.,.,CASSSPYPNKNIQYF,TGCGCCAGCAGCTCCCCGTACCCTAACAAAAACATTCAGTACTTC
TRBV6-6,TRBJ2-5,TRBD2,.,CASNVLAGAGETQYF,TGTGCCAGCAATGTCTTAGCGGGGGCCGGGGAGACCCAGTACTTC
TRBV13,TRBJ2-7,TRBD1,.,CASSRDRGEEQYF,TGTGCCAGCAGCCGGGACAGGGGTGAGGAGCAGTACTTC
TRBV27,TRBJ2-7,.,.,CASSFRVDYEQYF,TGTGCCAGCAGTTTCCGCGTGGACTACGAGCAGTACTTC
TRBV30,TRBJ2-4,.,.,CAWTRDLAKNIQYF,TGTGCCTGGACTCGGGATCTAGCCAAAAACATTCAGTACTTC
TRBV7-9,TRBJ2-3,TRBD2,.,CASSLLGLGGRMPTDTQYF,TGTGCCAGCAGCTTACTGGGCCTCGGCGGGAGGATGCCCACAGATACGCAGTATTTT
TRBV11-2,TRBJ2-2,.,.,CASSLYGRDNTGELFF,TGTGCCAGCAGCTTATACGGCAGGGATAACACCGGGGAGCTGTTTTTT
TRBV7-9,TRBJ2-5,.,.,CASSSTGMKETQYF,TGTGCCAGCAGCTCCACAGGGATGAAAGAGACCCAGTACTTC
TRBV5-6,TRBJ1-1,TRBD1,.,CASSEATGDTEAFF,TGTGCCAGCAGCGAAGCAACAGGGGACACTGAAGCTTTCTTT
TRBV6-1,TRBJ2-2,.,.,CASSENLSGELFF,TGTGCCAGCAGTGAAAATTTGTCCGGGGAGCTGTTTTTT
TRBV30,TRBJ1-2,.,.,CAWSERLMTAGYGYTF,TGTGCCTGGAGTGAACGCCTAATGACAGCAGGCTATGGCTACACCTTC
TRBV23-1,TRBJ1-1,.,.,CASSQSGSRENTEAFF,TGCGCCAGCAGTCAATCGGGGAGCAGAGAGAACACTGAAGCTTTCTTT
TRBV4-1,TRBJ1-5,.,.,CASSQMTASRINQPQHF,TGCGCCAGCAGCCAGATGACAGCTTCGAGGATCAATCAGCCCCAGCATTTT
TRBV28,TRBJ1-5,TRBD1,few,CASSWSTGDQPQHF,TGTGCCAGCAGTTGGAGTACAGGGGATCAGCCCCAGCATTTT
TRBV5-6,TRBJ2-3,TRBD2,.,CASSPGLAETFTSTDTQYF,TGTGCCAGCAGCCCGGGACTAGCGGAGACCTTTACAAGCACAGATACGCAGTATTTT
TRBV6-6,TRBJ2-2,.,.,CAEAPNTGELFF,TGTGCCGAGGCCCCGAACACCGGGGAGCTGTTTTTT
TRBV27,TRBJ1-2,.,.,CASSTSEALRGGYTF,TGTGCCAGCAGTACCTCGGAAGCCCTGCGAGGCGGCTACACCTTC
TRBV7-8,TRBJ1-3,TRBD1,.,CASSLYQGALPGNTIYF,TGTGCCAGCAGCTTATACCAGGGGGCTCTACCTGGAAACACCATATATTTT
TRBV4-1,TRBJ2-3,TRBD2,.,CASSQAPGEGPDTQYF,TGCGCCAGCAGCCAAGCGCCCGGGGAGGGTCCAGATACGCAGTATTTT
TRBV7-7,TRBJ2-1,TRBD2,.,CASSPLILAGSSWNEQFF,TGTGCTAGCAGCCCCCTAATCCTAGCGGGATCCAGTTGGAATGAGCAGTTCTTC
TRBV5-3,TRBJ2-3,.,.,CARARGFPGSTDTQYF,TGTGCCAGAGCCCGGGGGTTTCCGGGGAGCACAGATACGCAGTATTTT
TRBV9,TRBJ2-2,TRBD1,.,CASSTRTGGFTGELFF,TGTGCCAGCAGCACTCGGACAGGGGGTTTCACCGGGGAGCTGTTTTTT
TRBV21-1,TRBJ1-1,.,.,CASSKADALRLLSGTEAFF,TGTGCCAGCAGCAAAGCCGATGCCCTACGATTACTAAGCGGGACTGAAGCTTTCTTT
TRBV19,TRBJ1-4,TRBD1,.,CASSSTGGDEKLFF,TGTGCCAGTAGTTCGACAGGGGGCGATGAAAAACTGTTTTTT
TRBV5-1,TRBJ1-1,.,.,CASNDGAQNTEAFF,TGCGCCAGCAACGACGGGGCCCAGAACACTGAAGCTTTCTTT
TRBV6-1,TRBJ2-5,TRBD1,.,CASSEEHRGAIREETQYF,TGTGCCAGCAGTGAAGAGCACAGGGGGGCTATAAGGGAAGAGACCCAGTACTTC
TRBV7-9,TRBJ2-6,.,.,CASSLEFPISTGANVLTF,TGTGCCAGCAGCTTGGAGTTTCCGATCTCTACTGGGGCCAACGTCCTGACTTTC
TRBV7-3,TRBJ2-3,TRBD2,.,CASSLVGGAIDTQYF,TGTGCCAGCAGCTTGGTCGGGGGGGCAATAGATACGCAGTATTTT
TRBV5-1,TRBJ2-3,.,.,CASSSHSTDTQYF,TGCGCCAGCAGCTCTCATAGCACAGATACGCAGTATTTT
TRBV7-9,TRBJ1-4,.,.,CASSVQGNEKLFF,TGTGCCAGCAGCGTCCAGGGCAATGAAAAACTGTTTTTT